These 9 T cell receptor beta chains were all obtained from the same sample, sequenced in a study of T cells in women clearing cervical HPV infection. Generated by immunoSEQ multiplex PCR, the TCRdb table keeps only in-frame clones and is missing some. This table lists some 39,000 clones. The sample consisted of blood buffy coat. These receptors originate from a woman aged 18 to 75 with a cervical HPV16 infection that either progressed to CIN3+ or cleared (not recorded which).

As to this clone: With the read ending 3 residues before the CDR3 end, the germline J gene is used to fill in that end. The rearrangement uses TRBV7-8 and TRBJ1-5; D not certain. V lost 1 base and J lost 2, with 12 bases in between. Germline-derived CDR1 and CDR2 are SGHVS and FQNEAQ. The CDR3 covers 16 residues. CDR3 DNA (partial): TGTGCCAGCAGCTTAGAGAGGGTCGGGGGCAATCAGCCC. Translation: CASSLERVGGNQP. The full CDR3 reads CASSLERVGGNQPQHF.

On this clone: The DNA ends 3 residues before the CDR3 does, and the rest of the CDR3 is filled in from the germline J gene. The J gene is TRBJ1-6, the V gene TRBV7-3; 10 bases align to TRBD1. V was clipped by 5 bases and J by 8 bases; unmatched bases: 3. The CDR3 runs 14 residues. Germline loops: CDR1 SGHTA, CDR2 FQGTGA. CDR3 DNA (partial): TGTGCCAGCAGCGCGGGACAGGGGCATTCACCC. Translating it yields CASSAGQGHSP. The CDR3 in full is CASSAGQGHSPLHF.

With regard to this clone: The CDR3 extends 3 residues past the end of the read, so its final part is completed from the germline J gene. The chain couples TRBV2 to TRBJ1-1, with 8 nucleotides matching TRBD1. This CDR3 has 13 amino acids. Germline V gene lookup returns CDR1 SNHLY and CDR2 FYNNEI. V lost 8 bases and J lost 5; bases outside the gene matches: 7. The CDR3 loop is CASGQGKRTEAFF. CDR3 bases read: TGTGCCAGCGGACAGGGTAAGCGGACTGAA.

As for this clone: Compared with germline, one end of the junction differs, possibly owing to a read error. The sequence runs out 3 residues before the end of the CDR3; the remainder is reconstructed from the germline J gene. This specimen includes other DNA sequences encoding the same CDR3. The chain employs TRBV30 and TRBJ1-3; perhaps TRBD1 as D (5 bases). Germline-derived CDR1 and CDR2 are GTSNPN and SVGIG (reference sequence). The CDR3 is 15 amino acids. CDR3 sequence: CAWSRGASSGNTIYF. The DNA read from the CDR3 is TGTGCCTGGAGTCGCGGGGCCAGCTCTGGAAACACG.

About this clone itself: Read coverage stops 3 residues before the CDR3 terminus; the germline J gene supplies the remainder. The rearrangement uses TRBV7-8 and TRBJ1-1; the D gene is possibly TRBD1 (6 bases). CDR1 and CDR2 from the germline V gene are SGHVS and FQNEAQ. V lost 5 bases and J lost 4, with 14 bases in between. The CDR3 has 14 amino acids. CDR3 DNA, as far as it was read: TGTGCCAGCAGCGTACAGGGCTTAGGCACTGAA. Translated: CASSVQGLGTE. The complete CDR3 protein is CASSVQGLGTEAFF.

Of note for this clone: The read halts 3 residues ahead of the CDR3 end, with the missing end drawn from the germline J gene. The J gene is TRBJ2-5, the V gene TRBV30; 11 nucleotides agree with TRBD2. The CDR3 totals 16 residues. The junction had 9 bases not matched to a gene; V was cut back by 2 bases and J by 4 bases. The germline V gene has CDR1 GTSNPN and CDR2 SVGIG (reference sequence). CDR3 in amino acids: CAWSPGTSGRGETQYF. The DNA read from the CDR3 is TGTGCCTGGAGTCCTGGAACTAGCGGGAGAGGAGAGACC.

As regards this clone: The sequence runs out 3 residues before the end of the CDR3; the remainder is reconstructed from the germline J gene. J is TRBJ2-2 and V is TRBV20-1; 9 bases line up with TRBD1. From germline, CDR1 is DFQATT and CDR2 SNEGSKA (reference sequence). Unmatched junction bases numbered 5, after V lost 8 bases and J lost 1 base. CDR3 length equals 14 residues. CDR3 DNA, as far as it was read: TGCAGTAACACAGGGGGCAGGAACACCGGGGAG. Amino acid sequence: CSNTGGRNTGE. The whole CDR3 region reads CSNTGGRNTGELFF.

With respect to this clone: The CDR3 end lies 3 residues beyond the end of the read and is filled in from the germline J gene. This rearrangement joins TRBV9 to TRBJ2-7, with D possibly being TRBD1 or TRBD2 (6 bases each). The CDR3 sequence is 15 residues long. Germline V gives CDR1 SGDLS, CDR2 YYNGEE. Deletions cut 3 bases from V and 2 bases from J, with 15 bases between. The covered CDR3 bases are TGTGCCAGCAGCGAGGGAGGACAGTATCCCTACGAG. Residues: CASSEGGQYPYE. The whole CDR3 is CASSEGGQYPYEQYF.

Comments on this clone: Sequencing ends 3 residues short of the CDR3 end; the germline J gene provides the rest. The chain recombines TRBV7-3 with TRBJ1-2; unclear D gene. This CDR3 is built from 13 residues. Germline V CDR1 and CDR2: SGHTA, FQGTGA. The CDR3 loop reads CASSLDLYNDYTF. Partial CDR3 DNA: TGTGCCAGCAGCTTAGACTTATACAATGAC.